Listed below are T cell receptor beta chains from one sample, sequenced in a study of T cells expressing NK-cell markers. After re-calling the 5' RACE reads, TCRdb lists one entry per CDR3 protein, DNA absent. The sample data list 500,000 to 600,000 distinct CDR3 sequences. Input material: blood T cells: a sorted CD56 or NKG2C T cell subset, CD4+ or CD8+ T cells, or bulk PBMC T cells (not recorded which). These receptors were taken from a man aged 18 to 29 in good health. Both conserved end residues are part of each CDR3.

V: TRBV27
length: 15
J: TRBJ2-3
CDR3: CASRTVAGARDTQYF

V: TRBV19
length: 16
J: TRBJ2-2
CDR3: CASSLRTGGASGELFF

V: TRBV11-2
length: 15
J: TRBJ2-3
CDR3: CASSPDRTSTDTQYF

V: TRBV6-5
length: 19
J: TRBJ1-2
CDR3: CASSYNPPGQGETNYGYTF

V: TRBV7-3
length: 16
J: TRBJ2-6
CDR3: CASSLTGDPGANVLTF

V: TRBV20-1
length: 12
J: TRBJ1-3
CDR3: CSAAGSGNTIYF

V: TRBV4-2
length: 16
J: TRBJ2-7
CDR3: CASSQDWQGTPYEQYF

V: TRBV5-1
length: 15
J: TRBJ1-4
CDR3: CASSATGKSNEKLFF

V: TRBV9
length: 17
J: TRBJ2-1
CDR3: CASSVDETSGIYNEQFF

V: TRBV2
length: 14
J: TRBJ1-1
CDR3: CASRLASMNTEAFF

V: TRBV5-1
length: 16
J: TRBJ2-7
CDR3: CASSTDLAGGPYEQYF

V: TRBV20-1
length: 11
J: TRBJ1-1
CDR3: CSARLDRLAFF

V: TRBV7-2
length: 15
J: TRBJ1-5
CDR3: CASSGPGQSNQPQHF

V: TRBV28
length: 16
J: TRBJ2-7
CDR3: CASSLGIREPNYEQYF

V: TRBV20-1
length: 13
J: TRBJ2-5
CDR3: CSGRREAPETQYF

V: TRBV6-1
length: 16
J: TRBJ2-1
CDR3: CASSPYPGDGYNEQFF

V: TRBV20-1
length: 14
J: TRBJ2-1
CDR3: CSARAYGTPREQFF

V: TRBV20-1
length: 13
J: TRBJ2-1
CDR3: CSVGGLAGNEQFF

V: TRBV2
length: 13
J: TRBJ2-3
CDR3: CARRDSLTDTQYF

V: TRBV7-2
length: 12
J: TRBJ2-7
CDR3: CAGGLAVGEQYF

V: TRBV5-8
length: 13
J: TRBJ2-3
CDR3: CASSLRQSTTQYF

V: TRBV18
length: 16
J: TRBJ2-7
CDR3: CASSTLSGRAGTEQYF

V: TRBV12-3/TRBV12-4
length: 18
J: TRBJ2-1
CDR3: CASSPLGLAGGSYNEQFF

V: TRBV2
length: 16
J: TRBJ2-4
CDR3: CASSDRQGLAKNIQYF

V: TRBV5-6
length: 17
J: TRBJ2-3
CDR3: CASSPGTGVFFADTQYF

V: TRBV25-1
length: 15
J: TRBJ2-5
CDR3: CASSEFRDTQETQYF

V: TRBV7-9
length: 17
J: TRBJ1-3
CDR3: CASSLTGTGGTGNTIYF

V: TRBV5-1
length: 15
J: TRBJ2-1
CDR3: CASSLAGPLYNEQFF

V: TRBV28
length: 13
J: TRBJ2-3
CDR3: CASETASVGTQYF

V: TRBV18
length: 13
J: TRBJ2-3
CDR3: CASSPNNRDVQYF

V: TRBV12-3/TRBV12-4
length: 13
J: TRBJ1-1
CDR3: CASSPKSNTEAFF

V: TRBV30
length: 13
J: TRBJ2-7
CDR3: CAWNPDLSYEQYF

V: TRBV28
length: 16
J: TRBJ2-1
CDR3: CASSATGTRAYNEQFF

V: TRBV7-2
length: 13
J: TRBJ2-5
CDR3: CASTYPGRETQYF

V: TRBV10-3
length: 13
J: TRBJ2-1
CDR3: CAIRSDLYNEQFF

V: TRBV18
length: 13
J: TRBJ2-3
CDR3: CASSPGLLNTQYF

V: TRBV12-3/TRBV12-4
length: 15
J: TRBJ1-1
CDR3: CASSPKRQGVAEAFF

V: TRBV7-2
length: 13
J: TRBJ1-2
CDR3: CATQGGYWYGYTF

V: TRBV4-3
length: 15
J: TRBJ2-5
CDR3: CASSQVSGRGETQYF

V: TRBV12-3/TRBV12-4
length: 15
J: TRBJ1-6
CDR3: CASSFSNRGNSPLHF

V: TRBV5-6
length: 15
J: TRBJ1-5
CDR3: CASSLGTGGRQPQHF

V: TRBV29-1
length: 13
J: TRBJ1-1
CDR3: CSVRGVLKTEAFF

V: TRBV5-1
length: 19
J: TRBJ2-1
CDR3: CASSSLFPGGLSSYNEQFF

V: TRBV12-3/TRBV12-4
length: 15
J: TRBJ1-4
CDR3: CASSSMGRSNEKLFF

V: TRBV20-1
length: 15
J: TRBJ2-1
CDR3: CSAPTGTSGIGAQFF

V: TRBV6-2/TRBV6-3
length: 15
J: TRBJ2-1
CDR3: CASRYSGSAYNEQFF

V: TRBV7-9
length: 14
J: TRBJ2-5
CDR3: CASSLRGSKETQYF

V: TRBV10-3
length: 15
J: TRBJ1-3
CDR3: CAISESVKTGNTIYF

V: TRBV4-3
length: 14
J: TRBJ1-4
CDR3: CASSTRAGLEKLFF

V: TRBV20-1
length: 13
J: TRBJ2-7
CDR3: CSATLGGAREQYF

V: TRBV14
length: 15
J: TRBJ2-1
CDR3: CASSETGIDYNEQFF

V: TRBV3-1
length: 14
J: TRBJ2-2
CDR3: CASSQARLTGELFF

V: TRBV7-2
length: 18
J: TRBJ1-1
CDR3: CASSSEDRGGPMNTEAFF

V: TRBV7-9
length: 16
J: TRBJ2-1
CDR3: CASSLFSSGKGNEQFF

V: TRBV25-1
length: 19
J: TRBJ2-1
CDR3: CASSHPGTSGRARYNEQFF

V: TRBV10-3
length: 12
J: TRBJ2-1
CDR3: CAIRTGGDEQFF

V: TRBV7-2
length: 17
J: TRBJ1-2
CDR3: CASSPGGDRGRLLGYTF